This TCR beta chain was identified in a study of blood T cell repertoires in COVID-19. Whole-study context: Acute-phase and convalescent COVID-19 samples originated in the United States, Italy and Spain.

Sequenced by immunoSEQ multiplex PCR; TCRdb stores in-frame clones only, minus some. This table holds around 140,000 clones, over 70% found once. Germline CDR1 is SGHDT and CDR2 is YYEEEE. Unmatched junction bases numbered 6, after V lost 5 bases and J lost 0 bases. The CDR3 runs 16 residues. The sequenced material came from peripheral blood. This TCR was recovered from a man aged 60-69 years with active or convalescent COVID-19. The J gene is TRBJ2-2, the V gene TRBV5-6; 8 bases match TRBD1. CDR3 loop: CASRRPGQANTGELFF. The CDR3 DNA reads TGTGCCAGCAGACGTCCGGGACAGGCGAACACCGGGGAGCTGTTTTTT.